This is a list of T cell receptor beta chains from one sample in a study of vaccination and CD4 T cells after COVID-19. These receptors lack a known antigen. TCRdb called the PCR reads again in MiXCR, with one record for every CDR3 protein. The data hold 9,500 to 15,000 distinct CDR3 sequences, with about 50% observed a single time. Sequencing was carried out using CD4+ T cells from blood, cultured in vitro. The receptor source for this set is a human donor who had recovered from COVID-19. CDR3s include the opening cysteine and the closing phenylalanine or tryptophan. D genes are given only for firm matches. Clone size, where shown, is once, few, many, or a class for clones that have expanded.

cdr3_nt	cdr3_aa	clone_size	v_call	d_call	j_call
TGTGCCACCAGTGGTCTCAGACATCAGAAGCCCCAGCATTTT	CATSGLRHQKPQHF	few	TRBV24-1	-	TRBJ1-5
TGTGCCAGCAGTCGAAGGGACAGTCTCAATGAGCAGTTCTTT	CASSRRDSLNEQFF	-	TRBV7-2	TRBD1	TRBJ2-1
TGTGCCAGCCGAGTAGGGGAAACTAATGAAAAACTGTTTTTT	CASRVGETNEKLFF	-	TRBV12-3/TRBV12-4	-	TRBJ1-4
TGTGCCAGTAGTATAGAACCCCGAGAGAGCTCCTATAATTCACCCCTCCACTTT	CASSIEPRESSYNSPLHF	-	TRBV19	-	TRBJ1-6
TGTGCCAGCAGCCCGAGGGTGTGGGAGACCCAGTACTTC	CASSPRVWETQYF	-	TRBV11-3	-	TRBJ2-5
TGCAGTTCCAGGGGGTGGGTTACAGCTTTCTTT	CSSRGWVTAFF	-	TRBV20-1	TRBD1	TRBJ1-1
TGTGCCAGCAGCTCCGACAGAAATTCACCCCTCCACTTT	CASSSDRNSPLHF	-	TRBV7-8	-	TRBJ1-6
TGTGCCAGCAGTGAATTGACGGCCCTGGGCTACACCTTC	CASSELTALGYTF	-	TRBV2	-	TRBJ1-2
TGCGCCAGCAGTGAACCAGGACAGGGGCGGAATCAGCCCCAGCATTTT	CASSEPGQGRNQPQHF	-	TRBV10-1	TRBD1	TRBJ1-5
TGTGCCAGCAGCCCGGACAGGCAGAGCCAGTACTTC	CASSPDRQSQYF	-	TRBV7-8	TRBD1	TRBJ2-7
TGTGCCAGCAGCTCACAGGGTATGGCTACGCAGTATTTT	CASSSQGMATQYF	-	TRBV7-9	-	TRBJ2-3
TGCAGTGCTAGAGCCAAGGCAGAGCACGGGGAGCTGTTTTTT	CSARAKAEHGELFF	-	TRBV20-1	-	TRBJ2-2
TGTGCCAGCAGTTCCCCGTTGAGAAATCAGCCCCAGCATTTT	CASSSPLRNQPQHF	-	TRBV27	-	TRBJ1-5
TGTGCCAGCAGTTTATTGGTTAGCGGGAGGGCCAAACCCGGGGAGCTGTTTTTT	CASSLLVSGRAKPGELFF	-	TRBV28	TRBD2	TRBJ2-2
TGTGCCAGCAGGGACAGGGGCAGAATAAGCACAGATACGCAGTATTTT	CASRDRGRISTDTQYF	once	TRBV12-3/TRBV12-4	TRBD1	TRBJ2-3
TGTGCCAGCAGTCGACAGGATTGGGCATATAATTCACCCCTCCACTTT	CASSRQDWAYNSPLHF	-	TRBV6-2/TRBV6-3	-	TRBJ1-6
TGTGCCTGGAGTGTACCCCCCACGCAGGGGGAGACCCAGTACTTC	CAWSVPPTQGETQYF	few	TRBV30	-	TRBJ2-5
TGTGCCAGCAGCTTGGAGCCAGGGGTTGAAGCTTTCTTT	CASSLEPGVEAFF	-	TRBV5-4	-	TRBJ1-1
TGCAGTGCTAGAGACCGTGACAGGGGGCCAACTGGCTACACCTTC	CSARDRDRGPTGYTF	few	TRBV20-1	TRBD1	TRBJ1-2
TGTGCCAGCAGCTTAGGCCTCGGCGAGCAGTACTTC	CASSLGLGEQYF	-	TRBV11-2	-	TRBJ2-7
TGTGCCAGCAGCCAAGCGGCTAGATCGGCGCAGTATTTT	CASSQAARSAQYF	-	TRBV3-1	-	TRBJ2-3
TGTGCCAGCAGTTTATCGTTTGAAGCTTTCTTT	CASSLSFEAFF	-	TRBV28	-	TRBJ1-1
TGTGCCAGCGGACAGGGGAGATGGGAGACCCAGTACTTC	CASGQGRWETQYF	-	TRBV19	TRBD1	TRBJ2-5
TGTGCCTGGGGCCGCTCTGGAAACACCATATATTTT	CAWGRSGNTIYF	-	TRBV30	-	TRBJ1-3
TGTGCCAGCTCCAACGGAGGGTTATACAATGAGCAGTTCTTC	CASSNGGLYNEQFF	-	TRBV11-2	-	TRBJ2-1
TGTGCCAGCAGTGAGTCTAGCGGGAGGCCAGATACGCAGTATTTT	CASSESSGRPDTQYF	few	TRBV2	TRBD2	TRBJ2-3
TGTGCCAGCCAGGGTCCCCGGGGCTCACCCCTCCACTTT	CASQGPRGSPLHF	-	TRBV12-3/TRBV12-4	-	TRBJ1-6
TGTGCCAGCAGACCATTGACCGAAGGGGAGACCCAGTACTTC	CASRPLTEGETQYF	few	TRBV27	-	TRBJ2-5
TGTGCCAGCAGCTTGGGACAGGGCTATTCACCCCTCCACTTT	CASSLGQGYSPLHF	-	TRBV7-9	TRBD1	TRBJ1-6
TGTGCCAGCAACCCCGAGAGCGAAAAACTGTTTTTT	CASNPESEKLFF	-	TRBV2	-	TRBJ1-4
TGTGCCAGTAGTATAGGGTTGCGGCGGGGGGAAGAGACCCAGTACTTC	CASSIGLRRGEETQYF	few	TRBV19	TRBD2	TRBJ2-5
TGCAGTGCTAGACCCGTAGCGGGAGCCTACGAGCAGTACTTC	CSARPVAGAYEQYF	few	TRBV20-1	TRBD2	TRBJ2-7
TGTGCCAGCAGCTTCTTGGCAGGGAGACCCAGTGAGCAGTACTTC	CASSFLAGRPSEQYF	once	TRBV7-9	-	TRBJ2-7
TGTGCCAGCAGTGAAATAGGACCATTAATCGGGGAGCTGTTTTTT	CASSEIGPLIGELFF	-	TRBV2	-	TRBJ2-2
TGTGCCAGCAGTTCTTTCTTCCCGCCGCCTGGGGCCAACGTCCTGACTTTC	CASSSFFPPPGANVLTF	once	TRBV27	-	TRBJ2-6
TGTGCCAGCAGTTACTCTCGGAGGGCCGTGAACACCGGGGAGCTGTTTTTT	CASSYSRRAVNTGELFF	-	TRBV6-2/TRBV6-3	-	TRBJ2-2
TGTGCCTGGAGTGCGGATAGCAATCAGCCCCAGCATTTT	CAWSADSNQPQHF	few	TRBV30	-	TRBJ1-5
TGTGCCAGCAGCTCTACAGGGCCCCGGGATGGAAACACCATATATTTT	CASSSTGPRDGNTIYF	once	TRBV7-2	-	TRBJ1-3
TGTGCTAGTGGTCTGGGACTAGCGGGGGGGCATGAGACCCAGTACTTC	CASGLGLAGGHETQYF	-	TRBV12-5	TRBD2	TRBJ2-5